The 30 T cell receptor beta chains below all came from one sample that was sequenced in a study of cytomegalovirus exposure and HLA in healthy donors. The protocol was immunoSEQ multiplex PCR, while the TCRdb copy is restricted to in-frame clones and leaves out a portion. The sample holds approximately 150,000 clones, around nine tenths seen once. The source material was PBMCs. Receptors were obtained from a man aged 18 to 29 in good health and CMV-seropositive.

The genes are TRBV5-6 and TRBJ1-2, with no clear D. The CDR3 length is 12 residues. Germline V gene data show CDR1 as SGHDT and CDR2 as YYEEEE. V was clipped by 4 bases and J by 0 bases, with 4 bases between them. The CDR3 DNA is TGTGCCAGCAGCCCCTCTAACTATGGCTACACCTTC. Translation gives CASSPSNYGYTF.

This clone came up once. This chain joins TRBV5-1 and TRBJ2-7; TRBD2 matches at 7 bases. Germline lookup yields CDR1 SGHRS and CDR2 YFSETQ. V shed 4 bases and J 2 bases; nucleotides not matched to a gene: 3. There are 13 residues in the CDR3. DNA for the CDR3: TGCGCCAGCAGCGGACGGGGGGCCTACGAGCAGTACTTC. Protein product: CASSGRGAYEQYF. The whole variable domain, remainder taken from reference TRBV5-1 and TRBJ2-7, is KAGVTQTPRYLIKTRGQQVTLSCSPISGHRSVSWYQQTPGQGLQFLFEYFSETQRNKGNFPGRFSGRQFSNSRSEMNVSTLELGDSALYLCASSGRGAYEQYFGPGTRLTVT.

The chain joins TRBV7-2 to TRBJ1-6; a possible D gene is TRBD1 (6 bases). This CDR3 has 19 residues. The V gene's germline CDR1 is SGHTA and CDR2 FQGNSA. V gave up 1 base and J gave up 5 bases, with 21 bases separating them. The CDR3 nucleotides read TGTGCCAGCAGCTTAGGGCCCCCTTTCTCAGGGGTAGATAATTCACCCCTCCACTTT. It is translated as CASSLGPPFSGVDNSPLHF.

This chain uses TRBV19 with TRBJ1-2; D ambiguous. Germline V CDR1 and CDR2: LNHDA, SQIVND (reference sequence). The CDR3 consists of 12 residues. V was trimmed by 2 bases and J by 5 bases, leaving 6 bases between them. The CDR3 DNA follows: TGTGCCAGTAGTATAACAGCATATGGCTACACCTTC. Translating it yields CASSITAYGYTF.

The chain uses TRBV10-3 and TRBJ1-6; tentative D call: TRBD1 (5 bases). The CDR3 contains 13 residues. Looked up from germline, CDR1 is ENHRY and CDR2 is SYGVKD. The germline V and J ends were trimmed by 2 bases and 9 bases, with 8 bases remaining between them. CDR3 sequence: CAISEGGTSPLHF. CDR3 coding DNA: TGTGCCATCAGTGAGGGGGGGACTTCACCCCTCCACTTT.

The rearrangement links TRBV15 to TRBJ1-4; 7 positions match TRBD1. CDR3 length equals 14 residues. V gave up 2 bases and J gave up 7 bases; unmatched junction bases: 4. Germline CDR1 and CDR2: LNHNV and YYDKDF (reference sequence). The CDR3 DNA is TGTGCCACCAGCAGACCCCGGGACAGTGAAAAACTGTTTTTT. Its protein product is CATSRPRDSEKLFF.

The rearrangement joins TRBV7-8 to TRBJ2-7, with D hard to call. The V end was cut by 0 bases, the J end by 5 bases, with 17 bases between. CDR1 and CDR2 (germline): SGHVS, FQNEAQ. CDR3 length: 16 residues. The CDR3 is CASSLAGVRFSHEQYF. The CDR3 DNA sequence: TGTGCCAGCAGCTTAGCGGGCGTTCGGTTCTCTCACGAGCAGTACTTC. The full variable domain, its missing parts supplied by reference TRBV7-8 and TRBJ2-7, is GAGVSQSPRYKVAKRGQDVALRCDPISGHVSLFWYQQALGQGPEFLTYFQNEAQLDKSGLPSDRFFAERPEGSVSTLKIQRTQQEDSAVYLCASSLAGVRFSHEQYFGPGTRLTVT.

The chain has TRBV15 and TRBJ2-7; no reliable D call. V was shortened by 1 base and J by 6 bases, with 7 bases between the two germline ends. The CDR3 spans 12 residues. Germline loops: CDR1 LNHNV, CDR2 YYDKDF (reference sequence). The CDR3 bases are TGTGCCACCAGCAGAGCTGGCCGCGAGCAGTACTTC. It yields the protein CATSRAGREQYF.

The J gene is TRBJ1-1, the V gene TRBV19; D gene uncertain. The CDR3 spans 13 residues. Germline V lookup: CDR1 LNHDA, CDR2 SQIVND (reference sequence). Trimming took 7 bases from V and 5 from J, leaving 14 bases between them. In DNA form, the CDR3 reads TGTGCCAGTAATCCACAGTGGGCTACTGAAGCTTTCTTT. Protein: CASNPQWATEAFF.

V usage is TRBV28 and J usage is TRBJ1-4; D is perhaps TRBD1 (6 bases). The CDR3 spans 14 residues. Trimming removed 2 bases from V and 5 bases from J, with 9 bases in between. From germline, CDR1 is MDHEN and CDR2 SYDVKM. The CDR3 sequence is CASSLGQINEKLFF. The DNA for the CDR3 is TGTGCCAGCAGTTTAGGACAGATAAATGAAAAACTGTTTTTT.

The chain carries TRBV5-4 and TRBJ1-2; possible D gene TRBD1, 5 bases. V lost 4 bases and J lost 4, with 11 bases in between. There are 13 residues in the CDR3. Germline CDR1 and CDR2: SGHNT and YYREEE (reference sequence). CDR3 bases: TGTGCCAGCAGCCGGACACTCTCCTATGGCTACACCTTC. It translates to CASSRTLSYGYTF.

V is TRBV5-1 and J is TRBJ2-1, with D perhaps TRBD2 (5 bases). The CDR3 spans 13 residues. Germline CDR1 is SGHRS and CDR2 is YFSETQ. V was clipped by 4 bases and J by 7 bases, with 12 bases between them. The CDR3 protein is CASSPSAVNEQFF. The CDR3, as DNA: TGCGCCAGCAGCCCATCAGCGGTGAATGAGCAGTTCTTC.

This chain connects TRBV7-2 to TRBJ2-1; 11 bases agree with TRBD2. This CDR3 spans 16 amino acids. V dropped 4 bases and J dropped 5; count of bases not matched to a gene: 7. Germline V lookup: CDR1 SGHTA, CDR2 FQGNSA. CDR3 sequence: CASSWGGTSGNNEQFF. As DNA, the CDR3 is TGTGCCAGCAGCTGGGGGGGGACTAGCGGCAACAATGAGCAGTTCTTC.

This chain uses TRBV27 with TRBJ1-1; TRBD1 agrees at 7 bases. Unmatched junction bases numbered 9, after V lost 6 bases and J lost 5 bases. The germline gives CDR1 MNHEY, CDR2 SMNVEV (reference sequence). This CDR3 has 14 amino acids. As DNA, the CDR3 is TGTGCCAGCAGCCGGGTACAGGGGAGTACTGAAGCTTTCTTT. This gives the protein CASSRVQGSTEAFF.

The V gene is TRBV4-3, the J gene TRBJ2-7; 10 positions match TRBD2. CDR3 length: 17 amino acids. CDR1 and CDR2 (germline): LGHNA, YSLEER. The trim removed 0 bases at V and 4 bases at J, leaving 9 bases unmatched. CDR3 residues: CASSQDRVLAGAYEQYF. CDR3 nucleotide sequence: TGCGCCAGCAGCCAAGATCGGGTGCTAGCGGGAGCATACGAGCAGTACTTC.

This clone appeared a few times. The CDR3 DNA follows: TGTGCCACCAGCAGAGATATCAAGGCAGGCACTGAAGCTTTCTTT. It translates to CATSRDIKAGTEAFF. The rearrangement uses TRBV15 and TRBJ1-1; D unresolved. This CDR3 is 15 amino acids long. Trimming removed 0 bases from V and 4 bases from J, with 12 bases in between. The germline V gene encodes CDR1 LNHNV and CDR2 YYDKDF (reference sequence).

The V gene is TRBV7-3, the J gene TRBJ1-2; tentatively, D is TRBD1 (5 bases). Germline V gene data show CDR1 as SGHTA and CDR2 as FQGTGA. The V gene lost 4 bases and the J gene lost 7 bases, with 25 bases spanning the gap. CDR3 length equals 17 residues. This chain's CDR3 is CASSSYGGDTPEGGYTF. CDR3 DNA: TGTGCCAGCAGCTCGTACGGGGGAGACACTCCGGAGGGTGGCTACACCTTC.

The V and J genes are TRBV7-4 and TRBJ1-5; a possible D gene is TRBD1 (5 bases). V lost 8 bases and J lost 0, with 17 bases in between. The CDR3 spans 16 residues. The germline V gene encodes CDR1 SGHVT and CDR2 SQSDAQ. CDR3: CASRLTELYSNQPQHF. The CDR3 DNA reads TGTGCCAGCCGATTGACAGAACTCTATAGCAATCAGCCCCAGCATTTT. Complete variable domain (other parts from reference TRBV7-4 and TRBJ1-5): GAGVSQSPRYKVAKRGRDVALRCDSISGHVTLYWYRQTLGQGSEVLTYSQSDAQRDKSGRPSGRFSAERPERSVSTLKIQRTEQGDSAVYLCASRLTELYSNQPQHFGDGTRLSIL.

This chain joins TRBV6-5 and TRBJ1-1; D unresolved. CDR1 is MNHEY, CDR2 SVGAGI, per germline. The CDR3 extends over 13 amino acids. Trimming stripped 6 bases from V and 4 bases from J, with 12 bases between. In nucleotides, the CDR3 is TGTGCCAGCAGGGCGACCGGGGTCACTGAAGCTTTCTTT. Residues: CASRATGVTEAFF.

The chain has TRBV2 and TRBJ1-1; the D is unclear. The CDR3 has 13 amino acids. V was cut by 4 bases and J by 1 base, with 7 bases left in between. Germline V CDR1 and CDR2: SNHLY, FYNNEI. For the CDR3, the DNA is TGTGCCAGCAGTGGTCCATCGAACACTGAAGCTTTCTTT. As protein: CASSGPSNTEAFF.

The genes are TRBV10-3 and TRBJ1-1; D might be TRBD1 (5 bases). V was pared by 7 bases and J by 4 bases, with 13 bases between. Germline-derived CDR1 and CDR2 are ENHRY and SYGVKD. The CDR3 has 13 residues. In nucleotides, the CDR3 is TGTGCCATCACTAGGGGATCGGGCACTGAAGCTTTCTTT. Encoded protein: CAITRGSGTEAFF.

The V call is TRBV7-9, the J call TRBJ2-5; TRBD1 aligns across 9 bases. Germline V gives CDR1 SEHNR, CDR2 FQNEAQ (reference sequence). V shed 4 bases and J 3 bases; nucleotides not matched to a gene: 6. This CDR3 is 15 amino acids long. The CDR3 DNA sequence: TGTGCCAGCAGCTCCGACAGGGGGAGTAAAGAGACCCAGTACTTC. Its translation is CASSSDRGSKETQYF.

This clone was recorded a few times. The V and J genes are TRBV6-1 and TRBJ1-5; D is ambiguous. The CDR3 contains 13 residues. Germline V lookup: CDR1 MNHNS, CDR2 SASEGT. The V end lost 7 bases, the J end lost 0 bases, and 7 bases lay between the germline ends. CDR3 loop: CASKPNSNQPQHF. The CDR3, as DNA: TGTGCCAGCAAGCCGAATAGCAATCAGCCCCAGCATTTT.

Of note for this clone: At one of its ends the junction is not consistent with the germline gene, which may arise from a read error. J is TRBJ1-2 and V is TRBV28; 9 bases are a match to TRBD1. Germline V gives CDR1 MDHEN, CDR2 SYDVKM. CDR3 length: 16 residues. The CDR3 nucleotides read TGTGCCAGCAGTTTATATAGAGGGACAGGGCTTATCCAGTCCATCTTC. Protein product: CASSLYRGTGLIQSIF.

The chain uses TRBV5-1 and TRBJ1-4, with D possibly being TRBD1 (6 bases). Germline V gene data show CDR1 as SGHRS and CDR2 as YFSETQ. Trimming cost V 2 bases and J 7 bases, with 12 bases left between them. The CDR3 spans 14 residues. CDR3 amino acids: CASSFRDNTEKLFF. For the CDR3, the DNA is TGCGCCAGCAGCTTCCGGGACAACACTGAAAAACTGTTTTTT.

V gene TRBV7-2 combines with J gene TRBJ2-7; 11 bases match TRBD2. There are 15 residues in the CDR3. After removal of 2 bases from V and 4 bases from J, the junction contained 4 bases not matched to a gene. The germline gives CDR1 SGHTA, CDR2 FQGNSA. The CDR3 sequence: CASSLTGTSGYEQYF. The CDR3 DNA sequence: TGTGCCAGCAGCTTAACCGGGACTAGCGGTTACGAGCAGTACTTC.

This chain uses TRBV11-2 with TRBJ2-7; TRBD2 agrees at 8 bases. CDR3 length equals 15 residues. V gave up 4 bases and J gave up 7 bases; unmatched junction bases: 12. CDR1 and CDR2 from the germline V gene are SGHAT and FQNNGV. DNA of the CDR3: TGTGCCAGCAGCTACGGACTAGCTCCCACGGTTGAGCAGTACTTC. It translates to CASSYGLAPTVEQYF.

The chain links TRBV18 to TRBJ2-7, with TRBD1 matching 7 bases. Germline CDR1 KGHSH, CDR2 LQKENI. The CDR3 has 17 amino acids. V trimming: 3 bases; J trimming: 7 bases; junction bases outside the gene matches: 18. This CDR3 reads CASSPKTTGSPLSEQYF. The CDR3 coding sequence is TGTGCCAGCTCACCTAAAACGACAGGGAGCCCTTTATCGGAGCAGTACTTC.

The chain joins TRBV6-5 to TRBJ2-3, with D possibly being TRBD2 (6 bases). Germline V gene lookup returns CDR1 MNHEY and CDR2 SVGAGI. The ends were cut back, 6 bases at V and 4 bases at J, with 14 bases in the middle. The CDR3 spans 14 residues. DNA for the CDR3: TGTGCCAGCAGCCTCCGACTAGAGGCAGATACGCAGTATTTT. Its translation is CASSLRLEADTQYF.

The chain links TRBV28 to TRBJ2-2, with a possible D match to TRBD1 (5 bases). The length of the CDR3 is 16 residues. V lost 1 base and J lost 2, with 11 bases in between. Germline CDR1 and CDR2: MDHEN and SYDVKM. The CDR3 bases are TGTGCCAGCAGTTTATCACGGACAACCAACACCGGGGAGCTGTTTTTT. This translates into CASSLSRTTNTGELFF.